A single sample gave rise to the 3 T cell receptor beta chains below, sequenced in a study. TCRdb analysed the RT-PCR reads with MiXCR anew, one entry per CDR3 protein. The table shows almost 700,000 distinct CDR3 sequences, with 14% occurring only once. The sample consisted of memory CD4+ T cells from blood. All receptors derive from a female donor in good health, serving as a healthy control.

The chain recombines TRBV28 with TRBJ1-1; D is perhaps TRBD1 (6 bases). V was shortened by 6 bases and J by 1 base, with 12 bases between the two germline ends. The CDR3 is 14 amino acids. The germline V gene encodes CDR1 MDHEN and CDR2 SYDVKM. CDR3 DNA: TGTGCCAGCAGCCGAGGGGGGAAGAACACTGAAGCTTTCTTT. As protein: CASSRGGKNTEAFF.

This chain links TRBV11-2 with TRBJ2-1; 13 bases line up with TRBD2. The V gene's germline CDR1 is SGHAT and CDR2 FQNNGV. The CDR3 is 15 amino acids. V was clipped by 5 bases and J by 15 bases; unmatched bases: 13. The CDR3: CASSPAGLAGVRLFF. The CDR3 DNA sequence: TGTGCCAGCAGCCCGGCCGGACTAGCGGGAGTTCGTCTGTTCTTC.

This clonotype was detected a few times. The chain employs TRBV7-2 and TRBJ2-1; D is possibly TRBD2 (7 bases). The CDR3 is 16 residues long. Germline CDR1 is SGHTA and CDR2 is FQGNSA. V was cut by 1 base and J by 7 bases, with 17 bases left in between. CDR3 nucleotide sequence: TGTGCCAGCAGCTTAGTTTATGGGGGGGCGACGAATGAGCAGTTCTTC. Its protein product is CASSLVYGGATNEQFF.